The 28 T cell receptor beta chains reported below all come from one sample, sequenced in a study of T cells after yellow fever vaccination. MiXCR, applied by TCRdb to the 5' RACE reads, yields one record per CDR3 protein. The sample consists of under 50,000 distinct CDR3 sequences, roughly 6.4% of them appearing once. The sample was PBMCs, either bulk or a sorted T-cell subset (CD4+, CD8+, memory, or dextramer-sorted; not recorded which), taken 45 days after the yellow fever booster vaccination. The origin of the receptors is a man aged 25 to 45 who received the YFV17D yellow fever vaccine.

The sample holds many counts of this clonotype. The J gene is TRBJ1-5, the V gene TRBV28, with TRBD1 matching 9 bases. Germline V gene sequence: CDR1 MDHEN, CDR2 SYDVKM. The V and J ends lost 8 bases and 6 bases, in that order; junction bases with no gene match: 8. The CDR3 loop spans 14 amino acids. The CDR3 region is CASVIGQGFQPQHF. CDR3 nucleotide sequence: TGTGCCAGCGTCATCGGACAGGGGTTTCAGCCCCAGCATTTT.

This clonotype was recorded many times. The V call is TRBV6-2 or TRBV6-3, the J call TRBJ2-6; perhaps TRBD1 as D (7 bases). CDR1 and CDR2 (germline): MNHEY, SVGEGT. This CDR3 region has 15 residues. V was clipped by 11 bases and J by 0 bases, with 14 bases between them. The CDR3: CAAQGGGSGANVLTF. The CDR3 nucleotides are TGTGCCGCCCAGGGGGGAGGCTCTGGGGCCAACGTCCTGACTTTC.

This clonotype was counted a few times. The chain joins TRBV6-2 or TRBV6-3 to TRBJ2-7; tentatively, D is TRBD1 (5 bases). V was cut by 7 bases and J by 1 base, with 11 bases left in between. Germline-derived CDR1 and CDR2 are MNHEY and SVGEGT. The CDR3 extends over 13 amino acids. The CDR3 loop reads CASTVDSSYEQYF. CDR3 nucleotides: TGTGCCAGCACCGTAGACAGTTCCTACGAGCAGTACTTC.

This clonotype was found many times. The chain is built from TRBV15 and TRBJ2-3; maybe TRBD2 (6 bases). V was shortened by 7 bases and J by 2 bases, with 13 bases between the two germline ends. Germline CDR1 reads LNHNV; CDR2 reads YYDKDF (reference sequence). The CDR3 extends over 14 amino acids. CDR3 amino acids: CATTIAASTDTQYF. The CDR3 DNA reads TGTGCCACCACCATAGCGGCTTCCACAGATACGCAGTATTTT.

This rearrangement joins TRBV11-2 to TRBJ2-3, with TRBD2 as a possible D gene (6 bases). The CDR3 loop spans 15 amino acids. Trimming took off 0 bases at V and 6 bases at J, with 13 bases between the two ends. Germline CDR1 and CDR2: SGHAT and FQNNGV. The CDR3 spells CASSLERGGGDTQYF. The DNA for the CDR3 is TGTGCCAGCAGCTTAGAGCGGGGCGGCGGGGATACGCAGTATTTT.

This clonotype was seen repeatedly, ten times or more. The gene calls are TRBV20-1 and TRBJ2-1, with a weak D call TRBD1 (6 bases). This CDR3 region has 14 residues. V lost 6 bases and J lost 5, with 17 bases in between. Per the germline V gene, CDR1 is DFQATT and CDR2 is SNEGSKA (reference sequence). Here the CDR3 reads CSARRGSGDNEQFF. The CDR3 bases are TGCAGTGCCCGCAGGGGTAGTGGGGACAATGAGCAGTTCTTC.

The chain has TRBV20-1 and TRBJ2-3; D remains unclear. Trimming stripped 0 bases from V and 6 bases from J, with 13 bases between. The CDR3 loop spans 14 amino acids. The germline gives CDR1 DFQATT, CDR2 SNEGSKA (reference sequence). DNA for the CDR3: TGCAGTGCTAGAGATGGTAGGGAACCCGATACGCAGTATTTT. It translates to CSARDGREPDTQYF.

This clonotype was detected only once. One base away lies a much larger clone, so this may be a sequencing read error. The chain joins TRBV12-3 or TRBV12-4 to TRBJ2-4; maybe TRBD2 (6 bases). Deletions cut 5 bases from V and 7 bases from J, with 27 bases between. This CDR3 spans 18 amino acids. The CDR3 region is CASSRRAPAGQLNNIQYF. The CDR3, as DNA: TGTGCCAGCAGTCGGAGGGCCCCCGCCGGACAACTGAATAACATTCAGTACTTC.

By sample fraction, this clonotype is medium-sized. The chain is built from TRBV18 and TRBJ1-2; D possibly corresponds to TRBD1 (5 bases). Germline V gene lookup returns CDR1 KGHSH and CDR2 LQKENI. The CDR3 contains 13 residues. Trimming stripped 2 bases from V and 10 bases from J, with 14 bases between. This CDR3 is CASSPMGQGFYTF. As DNA, the CDR3 is TGTGCCAGCTCACCAATGGGGCAGGGTTTCTACACCTTC.

This chain joins TRBV5-1 and TRBJ2-5; maybe TRBD1 (5 bases). This CDR3 region has 13 residues. Trimming removed 2 bases from V and 3 bases from J, with 8 bases in between. CDR1 and CDR2 from the germline V gene are SGHRS and YFSETQ. This CDR3 is CASSFQTEETQYF. The CDR3 coding sequence is TGCGCCAGCAGCTTCCAGACAGAAGAGACCCAGTACTTC.

Only a few counts were recorded for this clonotype. The rearrangement uses TRBV10-2 and TRBJ1-1, with TRBD1 matching 7 bases. The J segment lost 2 bases and the V segment lost 4 bases, leaving 7 bases of the junction unmatched. The CDR3 length is 15 residues. The germline CDR1 and CDR2 sequences are WSHSY and SAAADI. The CDR3 is CASSVRGQSNTEAFF. CDR3 sequence (DNA): TGCGCCAGCAGTGTTAGGGGACAGAGTAACACTGAAGCTTTCTTT.

There are many counts of this clonotype. This sequence joins TRBV7-2 and TRBJ2-5; D remains unclear. CDR3 length: 13 amino acids. V dropped 1 base and J dropped 3 bases, with 6 bases sitting between them. Germline values: CDR1 SGHTA, CDR2 FQGNSA. CDR3 residues: CASSLVGEETQYF. The CDR3 DNA follows: TGTGCCAGCAGCTTAGTTGGGGAAGAGACCCAGTACTTC.

The chain recombines TRBV20-1 with TRBJ2-7, with TRBD2 matching over 9 bases. The CDR3 consists of 17 residues. Germline trimming cut 1 base from V and 0 bases from J; bases unmatched to any gene: 10. The germline CDR1 and CDR2 sequences are DFQATT and SNEGSKA (reference sequence). CDR3 loop: CSARAGQAGGFSYEQYF. For the CDR3, the DNA is TGCAGTGCTAGAGCAGGTCAAGCGGGAGGTTTCTCCTACGAGCAGTACTTC.

The J gene is TRBJ1-2, the V gene TRBV6-1, with TRBD1 matching over 7 bases. This CDR3 has 15 residues. With 6 bases clipped from V and 3 bases from J, the junction kept 10 bases outside the gene matches. Looked up from germline, CDR1 is MNHNS and CDR2 is SASEGT. CDR3 coding DNA: TGTGCCAGCAGCCGCCACAGGGGAGGGGACTATGGCTACACCTTC. Translating gives CASSRHRGGDYGYTF.

This clonotype has only a few counts. The chain couples TRBV7-9 to TRBJ2-5, with TRBD2 matching 8 bases. The germline V gene encodes CDR1 SEHNR and CDR2 FQNEAQ (reference sequence). The CDR3 runs 16 residues. Germline trimming cut 6 bases from V and 1 base from J; bases unmatched to any gene: 10. CDR3 region: CASRPNLAGLQETQYF. CDR3 sequence (DNA): TGTGCCAGCAGGCCCAACCTAGCGGGCCTCCAAGAGACCCAGTACTTC.

This clonotype showed up just a few times. The chain links TRBV29-1 to TRBJ1-1; no clear D. The germline CDR1 and CDR2 sequences are SQVTM and ANQGSEA. Trimming pared 4 bases from V and 1 base from J, leaving 7 bases between. The CDR3 has 12 residues. CDR3 sequence reads: CSVGKGNTEAFF. Written as DNA, the CDR3 is TGCAGCGTTGGGAAGGGGAACACTGAAGCTTTCTTT. The complete variable domain, with remaining parts taken from reference TRBV29-1 and TRBJ1-1, reads SAVISQKPSRDICQRGTSLTIQCQVDSQVTMMFWYRQQPGQSLTLIATANQGSEATYESGFVIDKFPISRPNLTFSTLTVSNMSPEDSSIYLCSVGKGNTEAFFGQGTRLTVV.

V and J are TRBV12-2 and TRBJ1-2. TRBV12-2 corresponds to a pseudogene. The CDR3 is 19 amino acids. The CDR3 sequence: CASRQPADLGELANYGYTF. Here the CDR3 DNA reads TGTGCAAGTCGCCAGCCTGCCGACCTGGGAGAATTAGCTAACTATGGCTACACCTTC.

The V gene is TRBV4-2, the J gene TRBJ2-5; D not certain. The ends were cut back, 2 bases at V and 1 base at J, with 11 bases in the middle. This CDR3 is 15 amino acids long. In germline, CDR1 is LGHNA, CDR2 YNFKEQ. This chain's CDR3 is CASSQSRTTQETQYF. The CDR3 nucleotides read TGTGCCAGCAGCCAATCTCGGACGACCCAAGAGACCCAGTACTTC.

This clonotype was counted many times. CDR3 bases: TGCAGTGCTAGAGTTAGGAGGGGGAGCACTGAAGCTTTCTTT. It translates to CSARVRRGSTEAFF. V is TRBV20-1 and J is TRBJ1-1, with D maybe TRBD1 (6 bases). The germline V gene has CDR1 DFQATT and CDR2 SNEGSKA (reference sequence). Trimming took 1 base from V and 4 from J, leaving 13 bases between them. The CDR3 covers 14 residues.

This clonotype was recorded many times. This chain joins TRBV6-2 or TRBV6-3 and TRBJ1-1; a possible D gene is TRBD1 (5 bases). This CDR3 has 13 residues. CDR1 and CDR2 (germline): MNHEY, SVGEGT. Trimming pared 3 bases from V and 6 bases from J, leaving 11 bases between. As DNA, the CDR3 is TGTGCCAGCAGTTATACAGGCTCGGCTGAAGCTTTCTTT. Protein sequence: CASSYTGSAEAFF.

In its sample, this clonotype was seen many times. The V call is TRBV12-3 or TRBV12-4, the J call TRBJ2-5; 9 bases are shared with TRBD2. This CDR3 is built from 14 residues. Trimming at V came to 6 bases and at J to 5 bases, leaving 7 bases not matched to a gene. CDR3 in amino acids: CASSSSGSGETQYF. The CDR3 DNA sequence: TGTGCCAGCAGCAGTAGCGGGAGCGGGGAGACCCAGTACTTC.

This clonotype appeared many times. The chain recombines TRBV20-1 with TRBJ2-3, with D possibly matching TRBD2 (6 bases). The CDR3 spans 13 residues. Per germline, CDR1 DFQATT and CDR2 SNEGSKA (reference sequence). V was cut by 6 bases and J by 5 bases, with 15 bases left in between. This CDR3 reads CSAPEGLIDTQYF. CDR3 sequence (DNA): TGCAGTGCACCGGAGGGCCTAATAGATACGCAGTATTTT.

This clonotype was detected only a few times. This rearrangement joins TRBV28 to TRBJ2-1, with TRBD2 identical over 12 bases. There are 16 residues in the CDR3. The V segment lost 6 bases and the J segment 8 bases; nucleotides outside the gene matches: 11. CDR1 and CDR2 from the germline V gene are MDHEN and SYDVKM. CDR3: CASRGPSGRALDEQFF. CDR3 in DNA: TGTGCCAGCAGGGGACCTAGCGGGAGGGCCCTCGATGAGCAGTTCTTC.

This clonotype was detected many times. The rearrangement uses TRBV5-1 and TRBJ1-1; 8 positions match TRBD1. CDR3 length: 16 residues. Trimming took 4 bases from V and 1 from J; bases not matched to a gene: 9. CDR1 and CDR2 (germline): SGHRS, YFSETQ. The CDR3 sequence is CASSPTWTGTNTEAFF. The CDR3, as DNA: TGCGCCAGCAGCCCGACCTGGACAGGGACGAACACTGAAGCTTTCTTT.

The chain recombines TRBV7-2 with TRBJ2-3; D ambiguous. V was trimmed by 8 bases and J by 6 bases, leaving 12 bases between them. Germline assignment: CDR1 SGHTA and CDR2 FQGNSA. The CDR3 runs to 12 residues. CDR3: CASSAYGDTQYF. DNA for the CDR3: TGTGCCAGCTCCGCTTACGGGGATACGCAGTATTTT.

The chain employs TRBV2 and TRBJ2-1; 7 positions agree with TRBD2. CDR3 length equals 16 residues. Germline CDR1 and CDR2: SNHLY and FYNNEI. Trimming took 6 bases from V and 3 from J; bases not matched to a gene: 11. The CDR3 here is CASSDAGTTSYNEQFF. In nucleotides, the CDR3 is TGTGCCAGCAGCGACGCCGGGACTACAAGCTACAATGAGCAGTTCTTC.

This clonotype has ten or more counts. The chain couples TRBV3-1 to TRBJ1-4; D is possibly TRBD1 (6 bases). Trimming cost V 5 bases and J 3 bases, with 16 bases left between them. Germline CDR1 and CDR2: LGHDT and YNNKEL (reference sequence). The CDR3 consists of 16 residues. The CDR3 region has the DNA TGTGCCAGCAGCTACGGGACGGGGACACCTAATGAAAAACTGTTTTTT. Translating gives CASSYGTGTPNEKLFF.

A word on this clonotype: A much larger clone lies one base from this, so it may be a read error. CDR3 protein: CSAQVGAPTEAFF. The CDR3 DNA follows: TGCAGTGCTCAGGTCGGGGCGCCCACTGAAGCTTTCTTT. The genes are TRBV20-1 and TRBJ1-1; D may be TRBD1 (5 bases). Between the trimmed V and J ends, which lost 5 bases and 4 bases, there was a span of 14 bases. The CDR3 spans 13 residues. Looked up from germline, CDR1 is DFQATT and CDR2 is SNEGSKA (reference sequence).